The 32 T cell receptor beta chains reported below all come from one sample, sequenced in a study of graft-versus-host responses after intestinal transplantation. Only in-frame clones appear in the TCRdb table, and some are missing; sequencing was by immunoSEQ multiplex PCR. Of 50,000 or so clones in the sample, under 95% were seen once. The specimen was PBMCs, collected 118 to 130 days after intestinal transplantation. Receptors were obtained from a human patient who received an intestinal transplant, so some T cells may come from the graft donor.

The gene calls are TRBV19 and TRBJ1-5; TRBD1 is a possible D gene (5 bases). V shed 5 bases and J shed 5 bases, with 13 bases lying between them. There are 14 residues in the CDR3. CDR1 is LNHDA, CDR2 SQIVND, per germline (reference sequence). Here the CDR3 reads CASSPRGPHQPQHF. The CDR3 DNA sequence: TGTGCCAGTAGTCCGAGGGGTCCTCATCAGCCCCAGCATTTT.

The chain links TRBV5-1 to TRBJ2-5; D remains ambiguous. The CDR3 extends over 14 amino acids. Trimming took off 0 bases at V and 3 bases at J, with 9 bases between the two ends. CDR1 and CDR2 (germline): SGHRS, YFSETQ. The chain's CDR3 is CASSLGSLKETQYF. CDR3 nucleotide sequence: TGCGCCAGCAGCTTGGGAAGTCTGAAAGAGACCCAGTACTTC.

This CDR3 is CAWSYPRQTEAFF. In DNA, the CDR3 is TGTGCCTGGAGTTACCCTCGACAGACTGAAGCTTTCTTT. The chain carries TRBV30 and TRBJ1-1, with TRBD1 as a possible D gene (5 bases). The ends were cut back, 2 bases at V and 5 bases at J, with 12 bases in the middle. CDR1 is GTSNPN and CDR2 is SVGIG in the germline V gene (reference sequence). This CDR3 region has 13 residues. Full variable domain (rest looked up from reference TRBV30 and TRBJ1-1): SQTIHQWPATLVQPVGSPLSLECTVEGTSNPNLYWYRQAAGRGLQLLFYSVGIGQISSEVPQNLSASRPQDRQFILSSKKLLLSDSGFYLCAWSYPRQTEAFFGQGTRLTVV.

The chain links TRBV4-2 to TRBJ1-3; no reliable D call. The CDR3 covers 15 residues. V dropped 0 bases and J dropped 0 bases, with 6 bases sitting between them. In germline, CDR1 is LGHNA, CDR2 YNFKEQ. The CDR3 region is CASSQDRNSGNTIYF. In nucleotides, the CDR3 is TGTGCCAGCAGCCAAGATAGAAACTCTGGAAACACCATATATTTT.

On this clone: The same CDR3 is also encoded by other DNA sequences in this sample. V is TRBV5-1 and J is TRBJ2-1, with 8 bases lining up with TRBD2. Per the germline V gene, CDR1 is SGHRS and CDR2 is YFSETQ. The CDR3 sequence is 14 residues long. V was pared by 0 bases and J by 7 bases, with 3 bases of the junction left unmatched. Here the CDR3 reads CASSLAGGPNEQFF. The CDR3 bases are TGCGCCAGCAGCTTGGCGGGAGGGCCAAATGAGCAGTTCTTC. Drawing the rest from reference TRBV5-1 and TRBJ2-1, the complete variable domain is KAGVTQTPRYLIKTRGQQVTLSCSPISGHRSVSWYQQTPGQGLQFLFEYFSETQRNKGNFPGRFSGRQFSNSRSEMNVSTLELGDSALYLCASSLAGGPNEQFFGPGTRLTVL.

The CDR3 coding sequence is TGTGCCAGCAGCTCCGTGCAGCGGGAGTCTCTGGATACGCAGTATTTT. It specifies CASSSVQRESLDTQYF. The chain combines TRBV5-6 with TRBJ2-3, with TRBD2 matching 8 bases. Germline V gene data show CDR1 as SGHDT and CDR2 as YYEEEE. The CDR3 loop spans 16 amino acids. With 3 bases clipped from V and 6 bases from J, the junction kept 12 bases outside the gene matches.

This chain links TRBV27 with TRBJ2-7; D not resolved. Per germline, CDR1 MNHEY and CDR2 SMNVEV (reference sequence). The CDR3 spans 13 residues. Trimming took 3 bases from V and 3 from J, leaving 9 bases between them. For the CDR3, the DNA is TGTGCCAGCAGTTTCCACACTGGCTACGAGCAGTACTTC. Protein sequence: CASSFHTGYEQYF.

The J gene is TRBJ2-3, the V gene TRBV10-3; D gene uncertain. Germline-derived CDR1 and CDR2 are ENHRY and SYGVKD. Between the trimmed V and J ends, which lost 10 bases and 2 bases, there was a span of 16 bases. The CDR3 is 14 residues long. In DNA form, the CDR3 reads TGTGCCACCGGATTGGAACAGCTCACAGATACGCAGTATTTT. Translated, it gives CATGLEQLTDTQYF.

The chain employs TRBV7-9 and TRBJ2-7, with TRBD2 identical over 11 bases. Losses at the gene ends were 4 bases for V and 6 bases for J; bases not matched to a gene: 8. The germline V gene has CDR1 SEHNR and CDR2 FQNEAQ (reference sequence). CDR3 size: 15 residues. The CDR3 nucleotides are TGTGCCAGCAGCTCTTTAGCGGGAGGGTTTGGCGAGCAGTACTTC. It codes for CASSSLAGGFGEQYF.

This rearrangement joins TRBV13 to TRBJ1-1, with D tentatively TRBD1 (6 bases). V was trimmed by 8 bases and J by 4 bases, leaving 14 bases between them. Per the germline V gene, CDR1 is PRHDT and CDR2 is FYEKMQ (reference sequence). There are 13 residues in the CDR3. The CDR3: CASGEGGTTEAFF. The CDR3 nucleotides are TGTGCCAGCGGCGAGGGGGGGACCACTGAAGCTTTCTTT.

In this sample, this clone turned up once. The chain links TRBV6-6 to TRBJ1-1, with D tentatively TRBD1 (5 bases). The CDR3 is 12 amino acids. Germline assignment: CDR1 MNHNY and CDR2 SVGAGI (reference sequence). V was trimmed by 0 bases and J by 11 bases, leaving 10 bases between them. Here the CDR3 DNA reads TGTGCCAGCAGTTACTCCAGGGAGAAGGCTTTCTTT. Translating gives CASSYSREKAFF.

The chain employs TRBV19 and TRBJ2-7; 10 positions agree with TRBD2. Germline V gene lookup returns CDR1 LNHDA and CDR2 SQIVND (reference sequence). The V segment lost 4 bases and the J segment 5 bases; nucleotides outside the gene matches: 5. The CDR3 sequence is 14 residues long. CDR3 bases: TGTGCCAGTAGTACTAGCGGGAGTGTACACGAGCAGTACTTC. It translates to CASSTSGSVHEQYF.

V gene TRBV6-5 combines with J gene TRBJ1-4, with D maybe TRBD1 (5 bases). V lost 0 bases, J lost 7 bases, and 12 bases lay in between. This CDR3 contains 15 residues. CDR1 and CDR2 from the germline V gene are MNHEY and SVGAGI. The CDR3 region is CASSYSQGKGEKLFF. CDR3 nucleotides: TGTGCCAGCAGTTACTCCCAGGGCAAGGGTGAAAAACTGTTTTTT.

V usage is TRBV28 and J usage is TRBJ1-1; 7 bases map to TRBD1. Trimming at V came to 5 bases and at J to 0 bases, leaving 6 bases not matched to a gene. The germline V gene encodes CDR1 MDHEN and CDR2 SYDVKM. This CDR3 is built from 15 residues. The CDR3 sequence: CASSRTGPMNTEAFF. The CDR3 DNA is TGTGCCAGCAGTCGGACAGGACCTATGAACACTGAAGCTTTCTTT.

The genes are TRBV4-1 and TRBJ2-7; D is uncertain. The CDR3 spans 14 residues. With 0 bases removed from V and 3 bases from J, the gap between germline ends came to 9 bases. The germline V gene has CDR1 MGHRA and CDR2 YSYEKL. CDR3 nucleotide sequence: TGCGCCAGCAGCCAAGACAAAGGAAGCTACGAGCAGTACTTC. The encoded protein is CASSQDKGSYEQYF.

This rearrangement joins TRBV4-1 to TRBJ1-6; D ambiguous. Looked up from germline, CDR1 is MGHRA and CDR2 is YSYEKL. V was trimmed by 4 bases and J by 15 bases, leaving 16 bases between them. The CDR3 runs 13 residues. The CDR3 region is CASSPTRTALLHF. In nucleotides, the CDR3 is TGCGCCAGCAGCCCCACCCGGACCGCCCTCCTCCACTTT.

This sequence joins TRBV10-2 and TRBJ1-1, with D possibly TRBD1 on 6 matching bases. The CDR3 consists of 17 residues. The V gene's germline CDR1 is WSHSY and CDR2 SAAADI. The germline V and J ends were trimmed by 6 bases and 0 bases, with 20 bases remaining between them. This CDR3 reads CASRGQLRGQMNTEAFF. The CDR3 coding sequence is TGCGCCAGCAGGGGACAACTGAGGGGACAAATGAACACTGAAGCTTTCTTT.

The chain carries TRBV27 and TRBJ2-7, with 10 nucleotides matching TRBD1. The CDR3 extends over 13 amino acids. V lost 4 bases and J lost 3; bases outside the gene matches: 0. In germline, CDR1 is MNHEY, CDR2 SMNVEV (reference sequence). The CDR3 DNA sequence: TGTGCCAGCAGTTGGGACAGGGGCTACGAGCAGTACTTC. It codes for CASSWDRGYEQYF.

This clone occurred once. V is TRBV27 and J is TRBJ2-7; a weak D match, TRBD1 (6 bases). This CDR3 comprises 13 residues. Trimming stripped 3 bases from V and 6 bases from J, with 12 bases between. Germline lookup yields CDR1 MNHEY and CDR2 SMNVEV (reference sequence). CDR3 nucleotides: TGTGCCAGCAGTTTCCAAGGACAGAGCGAGCAGTACTTC. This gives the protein CASSFQGQSEQYF.

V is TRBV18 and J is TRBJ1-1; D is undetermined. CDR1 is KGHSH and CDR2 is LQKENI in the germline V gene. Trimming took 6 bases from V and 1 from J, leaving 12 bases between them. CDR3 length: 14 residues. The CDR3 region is CASSPQVSNTEAFF. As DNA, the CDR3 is TGTGCCAGCTCCCCTCAGGTCTCGAACACTGAAGCTTTCTTT.

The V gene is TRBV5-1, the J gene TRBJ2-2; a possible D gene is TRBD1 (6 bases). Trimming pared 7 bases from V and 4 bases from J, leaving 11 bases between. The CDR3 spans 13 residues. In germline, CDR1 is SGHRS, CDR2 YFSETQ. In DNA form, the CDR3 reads TGCGCCAGCGGTACAGGGTCCACCGGGGAGCTGTTTTTT. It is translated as CASGTGSTGELFF.

The CDR3 is CASSYSSPLGYGYTF. The CDR3 DNA follows: TGTGCCAGCAGTTACTCTTCCCCTCTGGGCTATGGCTACACCTTC. The rearrangement uses TRBV6-5 and TRBJ1-2, with D uncertain. Germline V gene sequence: CDR1 MNHEY, CDR2 SVGAGI. Deletions cut 0 bases from V and 4 bases from J, with 12 bases between. This CDR3 is 15 amino acids long.

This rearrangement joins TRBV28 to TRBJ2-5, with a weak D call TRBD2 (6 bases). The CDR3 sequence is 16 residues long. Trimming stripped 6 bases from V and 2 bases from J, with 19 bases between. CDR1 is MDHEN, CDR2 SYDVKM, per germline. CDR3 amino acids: CASSQRAGRRQETQYF. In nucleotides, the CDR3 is TGTGCCAGCAGCCAAAGGGCGGGACGGAGACAAGAGACCCAGTACTTC. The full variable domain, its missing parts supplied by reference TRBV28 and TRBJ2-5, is DVKVTQSSRYLVKRTGEKVFLECVQDMDHENMFWYRQDPGLGLRLIYFSYDVKMKEKGDIPEGYSVSREKKERFSLILESASTNQTSMYLCASSQRAGRRQETQYFGPGTRLLVL.

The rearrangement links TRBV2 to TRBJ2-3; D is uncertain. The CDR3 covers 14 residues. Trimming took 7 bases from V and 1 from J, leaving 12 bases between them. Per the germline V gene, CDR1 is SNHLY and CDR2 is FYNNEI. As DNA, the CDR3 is TGTGCCAGCAAGCTAGGGTGGGGCACAGATACGCAGTATTTT. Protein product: CASKLGWGTDTQYF.

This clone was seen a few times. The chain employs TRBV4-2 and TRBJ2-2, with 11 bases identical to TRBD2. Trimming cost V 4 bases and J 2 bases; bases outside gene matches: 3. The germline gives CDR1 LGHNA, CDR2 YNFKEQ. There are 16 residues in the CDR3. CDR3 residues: CASSPSGGSNTGELFF. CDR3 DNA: TGTGCCAGCAGCCCTAGCGGGGGGTCTAACACCGGGGAGCTGTTTTTT.

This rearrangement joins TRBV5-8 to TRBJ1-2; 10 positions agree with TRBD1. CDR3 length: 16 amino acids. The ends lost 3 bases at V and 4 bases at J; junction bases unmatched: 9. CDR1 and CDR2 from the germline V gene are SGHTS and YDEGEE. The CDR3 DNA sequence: TGTGCCAGCAGCTCGCCCGGGACAGGGGCACTCTATGGCTACACCTTC. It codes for CASSSPGTGALYGYTF.

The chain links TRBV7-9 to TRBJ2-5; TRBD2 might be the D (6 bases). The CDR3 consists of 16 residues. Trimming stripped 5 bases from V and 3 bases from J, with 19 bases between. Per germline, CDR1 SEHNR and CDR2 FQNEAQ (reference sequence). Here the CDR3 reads CASSPSGGSGEETQYF. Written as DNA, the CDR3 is TGTGCCAGCAGCCCCTCTGGAGGGAGTGGGGAAGAGACCCAGTACTTC.

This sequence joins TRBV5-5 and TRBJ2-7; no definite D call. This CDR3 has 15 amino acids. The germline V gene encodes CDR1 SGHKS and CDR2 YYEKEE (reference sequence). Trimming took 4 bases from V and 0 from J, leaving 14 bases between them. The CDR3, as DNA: TGTGCCAGCAGCGCGGACCACCTATCCTCCTACGAGCAGTACTTC. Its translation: CASSADHLSSYEQYF.

The CDR3 is CASSPGQTYEQYF. The CDR3 coding sequence is TGTGCCAGCAGCCCGGGACAGACATACGAGCAGTACTTC. The V call is TRBV5-5, the J call TRBJ2-7; 7 nucleotides match TRBD1. The CDR3 length is 13 residues. J was trimmed by 4 bases and V by 4 bases; bases with no gene match: 5. CDR1 and CDR2 from the germline V gene are SGHKS and YYEKEE (reference sequence).

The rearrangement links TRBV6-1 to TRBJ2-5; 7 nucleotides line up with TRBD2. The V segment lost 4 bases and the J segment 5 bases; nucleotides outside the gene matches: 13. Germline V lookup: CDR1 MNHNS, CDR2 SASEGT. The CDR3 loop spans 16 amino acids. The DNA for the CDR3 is TGTGCCAGCAGTGTAGGCCCGGGAGGAGTGGGGGAGACCCAGTACTTC. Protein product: CASSVGPGGVGETQYF.

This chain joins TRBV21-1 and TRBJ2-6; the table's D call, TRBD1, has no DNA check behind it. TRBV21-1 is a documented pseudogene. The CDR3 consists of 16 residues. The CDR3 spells CASSKAKGEGANVLTF. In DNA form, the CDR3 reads TGTGCCAGCAGCAAAGCTAAGGGGGAGGGGGCCAACGTCCTGACTTTC.

CDR3 nucleotides: TGTGCCAGCAGCCTTCGGACAGGGGGGTCTTTGGGGAACACTGAAGCTTTCTTT. Translated, it gives CASSLRTGGSLGNTEAFF. The chain is built from TRBV5-4 and TRBJ1-1; 10 bases fit TRBD1. Germline-derived CDR1 and CDR2 are SGHNT and YYREEE (reference sequence). J lost 1 base, V lost 4 bases, and 13 bases had no gene match. The length of the CDR3 is 18 residues. Full variable domain (outside the CDR3, taken from reference TRBV5-4 and TRBJ1-1): ETGVTQSPTHLIKTRGQQVTLRCSSQSGHNTVSWYQQALGQGPQFIFQYYREEENGRGNFPPRFSGLQFPNYSSELNVNALELDDSALYLCASSLRTGGSLGNTEAFFGQGTRLTVV.